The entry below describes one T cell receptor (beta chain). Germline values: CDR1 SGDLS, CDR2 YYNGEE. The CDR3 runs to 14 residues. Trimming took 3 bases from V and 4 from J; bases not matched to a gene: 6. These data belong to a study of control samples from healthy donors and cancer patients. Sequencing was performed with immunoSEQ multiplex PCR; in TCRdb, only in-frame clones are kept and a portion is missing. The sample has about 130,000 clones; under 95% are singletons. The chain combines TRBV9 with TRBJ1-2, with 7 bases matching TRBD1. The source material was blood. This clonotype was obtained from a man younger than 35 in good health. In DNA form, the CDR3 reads TGTGCCAGCAGCGCTCAGGGGGGCGGCTATGGCTACACCTTC. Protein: CASSAQGGGYGYTF.